What follows are 24 T cell receptor beta chains derived from one specimen sequenced in a study of blood T cell repertoires in COVID-19. The table came from immunoSEQ multiplex PCR; TCRdb's copy has only in-frame clones and leaves some out. Altogether fewer than 350,000 clones are present, about 89% being singletons, with the ten largest covering 4.5% to 6.5%. The sequenced sample was PBMCs or T cells enriched from blood (not recorded which). The receptors here all came from a man between 60 and 70 years old who had recovered from COVID-19.

This chain connects TRBV4-2 to TRBJ2-1; a weak D match, TRBD2 (6 bases). Germline V gene lookup returns CDR1 LGHNA and CDR2 YNFKEQ. The CDR3 contains 19 residues. The V end lost 1 base, the J end lost 3 bases, and 22 bases lay between the germline ends. Here the CDR3 reads CASSQVWTRGMGIYNEQFF. CDR3 in DNA: TGTGCCAGCAGCCAAGTGTGGACCCGCGGGATGGGTATCTACAATGAGCAGTTCTTC.

The V and J genes are TRBV6-5 and TRBJ1-1, with 8 bases identical to TRBD1. J gave up 4 bases and V 2 bases, and 6 bases lay outside the gene matches. This CDR3 is 15 amino acids long. Germline V gene sequence: CDR1 MNHEY, CDR2 SVGAGI. In DNA, the CDR3 is TGTGCCAGCAGTTACGGCAGGGGGCCGGGCACTGAAGCTTTCTTT. It is translated as CASSYGRGPGTEAFF.

The chain links TRBV7-9 to TRBJ2-7, with 10 bases that match TRBD2. Germline V gene sequence: CDR1 SEHNR, CDR2 FQNEAQ (reference sequence). The V and J ends lost 5 bases and 4 bases, in that order; junction bases with no gene match: 14. The length of the CDR3 is 17 residues. For the CDR3, the DNA is TGTGCCAGCAGCCCTAAGATCCTAGCGGGGGACCTATACGAGCAGTACTTC. This translates into CASSPKILAGDLYEQYF.

The chain is built from TRBV5-1 and TRBJ2-1, with TRBD2 matching 13 bases. This CDR3 is 17 amino acids long. Per germline, CDR1 SGHRS and CDR2 YFSETQ. Trimming at V came to 4 bases and at J to 7 bases, leaving 11 bases not matched to a gene. The CDR3 coding sequence is TGCGCCAGCAGCGTTACCCGGACTAGCGGGAGTAAGAATGAGCAGTTCTTC. This gives the protein CASSVTRTSGSKNEQFF.

This chain connects TRBV10-3 to TRBJ2-5; perhaps TRBD2 as D (6 bases). V was pared by 8 bases and J by 2 bases, with 15 bases between. Per germline, CDR1 ENHRY and CDR2 SYGVKD. The CDR3 runs 14 residues. CDR3 loop: CAIGDAGSQETQYF. The CDR3 bases are TGTGCCATCGGCGATGCGGGATCACAAGAGACCCAGTACTTC.

The chain combines TRBV30 with TRBJ1-6; maybe TRBD1 (5 bases). The CDR3 has 13 amino acids. Germline-derived CDR1 and CDR2 are GTSNPN and SVGIG (reference sequence). The germline V and J ends were trimmed by 2 bases and 8 bases, with 10 bases remaining between them. The CDR3 spells CAWSIQGDSPLHF. The CDR3 region has the DNA TGTGCCTGGAGTATACAAGGGGATTCACCCCTCCACTTT.

V and J are TRBV29-1 and TRBJ2-2, with D possibly matching TRBD2 (5 bases). The CDR3 has 12 amino acids. Germline assignment: CDR1 SQVTM and CDR2 ANQGSEA. Trimming left V 5 bases short and J 4 bases short, with 8 bases between. CDR3 residues: CSVQRSTGELFF. CDR3 nucleotide sequence: TGCAGCGTTCAGCGGAGCACCGGGGAGCTGTTTTTT.

The chain employs TRBV28 and TRBJ1-5; TRBD1 might be the D (5 bases). Trimming pared 3 bases from V and 4 bases from J, leaving 13 bases between. The CDR3 sequence is 15 residues long. Germline V gene sequence: CDR1 MDHEN, CDR2 SYDVKM. CDR3 sequence (DNA): TGTGCCAGCAGTTTGGGCAGGGCACTAAATCAGCCCCAGCATTTT. Amino acid sequence: CASSLGRALNQPQHF.

The chain combines TRBV5-1 with TRBJ2-1, with 11 bases matching TRBD2. Germline lookup yields CDR1 SGHRS and CDR2 YFSETQ. J gave up 6 bases and V 1 base, and 6 bases lay outside the gene matches. This CDR3 contains 16 residues. The CDR3 sequence: CASSLMGLAAFNEQFF. The CDR3, as DNA: TGCGCCAGCAGCTTGATGGGACTAGCGGCCTTCAATGAGCAGTTCTTC.

This clone was observed a handful of times. J is TRBJ2-4 and V is TRBV5-4; tentative D call: TRBD2 (5 bases). The germline V and J ends were trimmed by 1 base and 0 bases, with 8 bases remaining between them. This CDR3 region has 15 residues. CDR1 and CDR2 from the germline V gene are SGHNT and YYREEE (reference sequence). The CDR3 region has the DNA TGTGCCAGCAGCTTGAGCGGATTAGCCAAAAACATTCAGTACTTC. It encodes CASSLSGLAKNIQYF.

The chain combines TRBV27 with TRBJ2-7; D might be TRBD1 (6 bases). The germline CDR1 and CDR2 sequences are MNHEY and SMNVEV (reference sequence). CDR3 size: 15 residues. V was trimmed by 5 bases and J by 2 bases, leaving 16 bases between them. The CDR3, as DNA: TGTGCCAGCAGTAAATTAACAGGGACCCCCTACGAGCAGTACTTC. Amino acids: CASSKLTGTPYEQYF.

In its sample, this clone was seen once. The rearrangement links TRBV18 to TRBJ2-7, with D tentatively TRBD1 (5 bases). This CDR3 is built from 15 residues. The germline gives CDR1 KGHSH, CDR2 LQKENI. With 4 bases removed from V and 3 bases from J, the gap between germline ends came to 16 bases. The CDR3 DNA follows: TGTGCCAGCTCACTCGGACCGACAGATATCTACGAGCAGTACTTC. It yields the protein CASSLGPTDIYEQYF.

The CDR3 is CASKTGTGGDIYGYTF. Here the CDR3 DNA reads TGCGCCAGCAAAACCGGAACAGGGGGAGATATCTATGGCTACACCTTC. The chain employs TRBV5-1 and TRBJ1-2; 8 nucleotides agree with TRBD1. Trimming took 6 bases from V and 4 from J; bases not matched to a gene: 14. This CDR3 contains 16 residues. Germline CDR1 is SGHRS and CDR2 is YFSETQ.

The V and J genes are TRBV2 and TRBJ2-1; 11 bases fit TRBD2. J lost 6 bases, V lost 5 bases, and 9 bases had no gene match. The germline V gene encodes CDR1 SNHLY and CDR2 FYNNEI. This CDR3 region has 16 residues. CDR3 nucleotides: TGTGCCAGCAGTTTACTCGGACTAGCGGGCCTCAATGAGCAGTTCTTC. It yields the protein CASSLLGLAGLNEQFF.

The chain links TRBV19 to TRBJ2-1; 13 bases fit TRBD2. Germline V lookup: CDR1 LNHDA, CDR2 SQIVND (reference sequence). The length of the CDR3 is 18 residues. V trimming: 1 base; J trimming: 4 bases; junction bases outside the gene matches: 7. DNA for the CDR3: TGTGCCAGTAGTATAGGGACTAGCGGGAGTGGAATGTACAATGAGCAGTTCTTC. This translates into CASSIGTSGSGMYNEQFF.

The chain is built from TRBV6-2 or TRBV6-3 and TRBJ1-4, with D perhaps TRBD1 (5 bases). Deletions cut 0 bases from V and 0 bases from J, with 8 bases between. This CDR3 spans 16 amino acids. Per the germline V gene, CDR1 is MNHEY and CDR2 is SVGEGT. The CDR3 protein is CASSYSAGTTNEKLFF. In nucleotides, the CDR3 is TGTGCCAGCAGTTACTCCGCAGGGACAACTAATGAAAAACTGTTTTTT.

The gene calls are TRBV11-1 and TRBJ2-5, with D uncertain. CDR1 SGHAT and CDR2 FQDESV come from the germline V gene (reference sequence). CDR3 length equals 14 residues. The ends were cut back, 1 base at V and 1 base at J, with 7 bases in the middle. In DNA, the CDR3 is TGTGCCAGCAGCTTAGAGCCCCTCCAAGAGACCCAGTACTTC. This gives the protein CASSLEPLQETQYF.

This chain links TRBV19 with TRBJ2-2; TRBD2 matches at 16 bases. The V and J ends lost 5 bases and 1 base, in that order; junction bases with no gene match: 4. Germline V CDR1 and CDR2: LNHDA, SQIVND (reference sequence). The CDR3 consists of 18 residues. The DNA for the CDR3 is TGTGCCAGTAGTCTAGGGACTAGCGGGAGGGTGAACACCGGGGAGCTGTTTTTT. This gives the protein CASSLGTSGRVNTGELFF.

The V call is TRBV7-2, the J call TRBJ2-3, with a possible D match to TRBD2 (6 bases). Germline V gene lookup returns CDR1 SGHTA and CDR2 FQGNSA. This CDR3 region has 15 residues. V dropped 6 bases and J dropped 1 base, with 14 bases sitting between them. CDR3 DNA sequence: TGTGCCAGCAGTACCGGAGGGGCGGGCACAGATACGCAGTATTTT. Translation: CASSTGGAGTDTQYF.

This chain links TRBV6-5 with TRBJ2-7; TRBD2 aligns across 9 bases. Germline V gives CDR1 MNHEY, CDR2 SVGAGI. With V trimmed by 5 bases and J by 5 bases, 10 bases remained unmatched. This CDR3 has 15 residues. The CDR3 here is CASSPFSGRTHEQYF. The CDR3 DNA sequence: TGTGCCAGCAGTCCCTTTAGCGGGAGAACCCACGAGCAGTACTTC.

The chain links TRBV11-3 to TRBJ2-1; 13 bases line up with TRBD2. CDR1 is SGHNT, CDR2 YENEEA, per germline. The CDR3 has 18 residues. J gave up 5 bases and V 0 bases, and 7 bases lay outside the gene matches. CDR3 DNA: TGTGCCAGCAGCTTAGACCTCGGACTAGCGGGAGAAGACAATGAGCAGTTCTTC. Protein: CASSLDLGLAGEDNEQFF.

The chain carries TRBV24-1 and TRBJ2-1; 11 bases map to TRBD1. This CDR3 has 14 residues. V dropped 7 bases and J dropped 7; count of bases not matched to a gene: 5. Germline assignment: CDR1 KGHDR and CDR2 SFDVKD. The chain's CDR3 is CATSRGQGVNEQFF. DNA of the CDR3: TGTGCCACCAGCCGGGGACAGGGGGTGAATGAGCAGTTCTTC.

The V and J genes are TRBV18 and TRBJ2-7; 12 bases agree with TRBD2. CDR1 KGHSH and CDR2 LQKENI come from the germline V gene. The CDR3 consists of 15 residues. V lost 3 bases to trimming and J lost 1 base; unmatched junction nucleotides: 1. Here the CDR3 DNA reads TGTGCCAGCTCACCCCTAGCGGGAGGGTCCTACGAGCAGTACTTC. It translates to CASSPLAGGSYEQYF.

In this sample, this clone turned up a few times. The chain uses TRBV13 and TRBJ2-3; no clear D gene. The length of the CDR3 is 18 residues. V was trimmed by 8 bases and J by 0 bases, leaving 24 bases between them. Germline values: CDR1 PRHDT, CDR2 FYEKMQ (reference sequence). The CDR3 sequence: CASQKASLWSESTDTQYF. In nucleotides, the CDR3 is TGTGCCAGCCAAAAAGCATCCCTCTGGAGCGAGAGCACAGATACGCAGTATTTT.